This TCR beta chain was documented in a study of shared T cell receptors in the human thymus. V shed 6 bases, J shed 6 bases, and the junction held 11 bases outside the gene matches. Germline values: CDR1 SQVTM, CDR2 ANQGSEA. The CDR3 covers 16 residues. Sequencing used immunoSEQ multiplex PCR; TCRdb keeps in-frame clones, though not all of them. The table has just under 550,000 clones, around 78% seen once; the top ten hold more than 0.01%. The same data also went into a second study, on human thymus T cells.

The chain carries TRBV29-1 and TRBJ2-7; 16 nucleotides align to TRBD2. The source of this sequence is a boy less than two years old with a congenital heart defect. The sample comprised thymocytes. CDR3 amino acids: CSVDGTSGRGVGEQYF. CDR3 DNA: TGCAGCGTCGACGGGACTAGCGGGAGGGGGGTCGGCGAGCAGTACTTC.